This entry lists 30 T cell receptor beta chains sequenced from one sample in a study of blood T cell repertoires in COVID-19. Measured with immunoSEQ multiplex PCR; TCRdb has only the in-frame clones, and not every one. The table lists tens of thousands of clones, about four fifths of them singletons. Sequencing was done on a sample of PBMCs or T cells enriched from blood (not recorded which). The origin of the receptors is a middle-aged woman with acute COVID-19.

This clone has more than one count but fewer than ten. For the CDR3, the DNA is TGTGCCAGCTCACCAAAGAACAGGTACAATGAGCAGTTCTTC. Encoded protein: CASSPKNRYNEQFF. The chain uses TRBV18 and TRBJ2-1; D is perhaps TRBD1 (5 bases). V was shortened by 2 bases and J by 4 bases, with 9 bases between the two germline ends. This CDR3 region has 14 residues. The V gene's germline CDR1 is KGHSH and CDR2 LQKENI.

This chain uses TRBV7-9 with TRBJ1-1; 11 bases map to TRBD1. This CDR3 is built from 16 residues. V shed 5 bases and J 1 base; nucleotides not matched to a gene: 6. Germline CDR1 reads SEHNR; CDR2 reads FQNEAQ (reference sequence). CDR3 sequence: CASSQTGTGGNTEAFF. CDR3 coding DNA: TGTGCCAGCAGCCAAACCGGGACAGGGGGGAACACTGAAGCTTTCTTT.

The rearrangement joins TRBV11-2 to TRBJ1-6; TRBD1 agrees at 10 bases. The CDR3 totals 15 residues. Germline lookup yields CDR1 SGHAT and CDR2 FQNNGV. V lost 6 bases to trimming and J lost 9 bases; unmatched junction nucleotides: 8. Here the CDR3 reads CASSTGTGEGSPLHF. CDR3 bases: TGTGCCAGCAGTACGGGGACAGGGGAGGGTTCACCCCTCCACTTT.

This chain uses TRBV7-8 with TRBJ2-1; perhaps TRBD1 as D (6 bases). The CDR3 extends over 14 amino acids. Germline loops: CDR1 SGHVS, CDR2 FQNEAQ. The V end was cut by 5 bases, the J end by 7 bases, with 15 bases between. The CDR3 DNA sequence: TGTGCCAGCAGCCCGGAGACAGGCGTTAATGAGCAGTTCTTC. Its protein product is CASSPETGVNEQFF.

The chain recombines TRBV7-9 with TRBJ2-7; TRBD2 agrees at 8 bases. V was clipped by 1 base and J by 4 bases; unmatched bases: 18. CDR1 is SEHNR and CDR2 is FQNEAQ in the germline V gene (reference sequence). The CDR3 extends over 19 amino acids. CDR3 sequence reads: CASSLVSLQGGLAEYEQYF. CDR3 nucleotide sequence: TGTGCCAGCAGCTTAGTCTCGTTACAGGGCGGACTAGCTGAATACGAGCAGTACTTC.

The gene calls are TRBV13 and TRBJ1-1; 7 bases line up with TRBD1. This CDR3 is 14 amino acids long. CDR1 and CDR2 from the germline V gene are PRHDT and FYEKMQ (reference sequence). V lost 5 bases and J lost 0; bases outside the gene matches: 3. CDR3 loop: CASSPGGMNTEAFF. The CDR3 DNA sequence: TGTGCCAGCAGCCCAGGGGGAATGAACACTGAAGCTTTCTTT.

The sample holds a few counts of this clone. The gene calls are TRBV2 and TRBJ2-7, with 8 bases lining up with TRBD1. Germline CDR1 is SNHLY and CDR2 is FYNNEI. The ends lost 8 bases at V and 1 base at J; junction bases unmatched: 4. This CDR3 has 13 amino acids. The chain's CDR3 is CASGQGRSYEQYV. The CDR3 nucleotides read TGTGCCAGCGGACAGGGAAGGTCCTACGAGCAGTACGTC.

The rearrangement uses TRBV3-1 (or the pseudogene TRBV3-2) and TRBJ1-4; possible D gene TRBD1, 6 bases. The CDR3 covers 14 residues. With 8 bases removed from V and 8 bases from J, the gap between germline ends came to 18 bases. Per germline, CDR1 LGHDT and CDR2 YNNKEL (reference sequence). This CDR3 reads CASQWQGSGEKLFF. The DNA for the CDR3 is TGTGCCAGCCAATGGCAGGGGTCAGGGGAAAAACTGTTTTTT.

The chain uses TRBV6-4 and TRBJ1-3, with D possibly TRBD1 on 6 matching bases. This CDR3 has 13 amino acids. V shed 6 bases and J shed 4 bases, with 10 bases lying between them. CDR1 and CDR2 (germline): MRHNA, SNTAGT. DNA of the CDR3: TGTGCCAGCAGCACAGGGCGAGGAAACACCATATATTTT. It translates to CASSTGRGNTIYF.

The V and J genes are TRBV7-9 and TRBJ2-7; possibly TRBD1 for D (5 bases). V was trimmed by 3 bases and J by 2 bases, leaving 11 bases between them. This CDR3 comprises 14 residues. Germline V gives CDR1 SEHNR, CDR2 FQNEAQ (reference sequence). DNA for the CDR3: TGTGCCAGCAGCTTGCAGGGAAACCCCTACGAGCAGTACTTC. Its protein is CASSLQGNPYEQYF.

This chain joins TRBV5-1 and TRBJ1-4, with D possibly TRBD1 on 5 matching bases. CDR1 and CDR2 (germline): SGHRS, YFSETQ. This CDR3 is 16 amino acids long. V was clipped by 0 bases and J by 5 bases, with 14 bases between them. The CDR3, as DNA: TGCGCCAGCAGCTTGGCAAGCCAGGGAACAAATGAAAAACTGTTTTTT. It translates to CASSLASQGTNEKLFF.

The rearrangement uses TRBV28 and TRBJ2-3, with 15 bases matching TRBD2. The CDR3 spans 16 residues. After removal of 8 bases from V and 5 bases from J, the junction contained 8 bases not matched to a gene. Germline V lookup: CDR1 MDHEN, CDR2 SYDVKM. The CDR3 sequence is CASFPTGLAGGDTQYF. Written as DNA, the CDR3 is TGTGCCAGCTTTCCCACGGGACTAGCGGGGGGAGATACGCAGTATTTT. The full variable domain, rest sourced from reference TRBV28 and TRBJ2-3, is DVKVTQSSRYLVKRTGEKVFLECVQDMDHENMFWYRQDPGLGLRLIYFSYDVKMKEKGDIPEGYSVSREKKERFSLILESASTNQTSMYLCASFPTGLAGGDTQYFGPGTRLTVL.

The CDR3 loop is CASSTGDRGNQPQHF. The CDR3, as DNA: TGTGCCAGCAGCACCGGAGACAGGGGCAATCAGCCCCAGCATTTT. J is TRBJ1-5 and V is TRBV11-2; 7 bases match TRBD1. Per germline, CDR1 SGHAT and CDR2 FQNNGV. This CDR3 region has 15 residues. With 5 bases clipped from V and 2 bases from J, the junction kept 6 bases outside the gene matches.

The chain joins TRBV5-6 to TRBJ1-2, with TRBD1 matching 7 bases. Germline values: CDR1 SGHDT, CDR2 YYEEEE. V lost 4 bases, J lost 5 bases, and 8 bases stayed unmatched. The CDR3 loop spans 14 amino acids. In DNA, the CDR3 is TGTGCCAGCAGCATGGCGACAGGGAGATATGGCTACACCTTC. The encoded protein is CASSMATGRYGYTF.

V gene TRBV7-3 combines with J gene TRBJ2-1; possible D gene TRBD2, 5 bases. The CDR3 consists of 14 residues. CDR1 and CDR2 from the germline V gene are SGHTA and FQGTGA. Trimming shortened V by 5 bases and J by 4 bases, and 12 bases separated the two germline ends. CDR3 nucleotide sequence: TGTGCCAGCAGCCCTCGGACTGGTTACAATGAGCAGTTCTTC. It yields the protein CASSPRTGYNEQFF.

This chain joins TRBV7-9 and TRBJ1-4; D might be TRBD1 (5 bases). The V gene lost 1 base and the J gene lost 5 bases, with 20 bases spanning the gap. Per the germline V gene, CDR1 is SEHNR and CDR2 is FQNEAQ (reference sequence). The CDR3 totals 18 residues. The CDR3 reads CASSLVGVQRRGNEKLFF. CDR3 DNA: TGTGCCAGCAGCTTAGTTGGGGTACAGAGACGGGGGAATGAAAAACTGTTTTTT. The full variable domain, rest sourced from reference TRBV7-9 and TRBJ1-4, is DTGVSQNPRHKITKRGQNVTFRCDPISEHNRLYWYRQTLGQGPEFLTYFQNEAQLEKSRLLSDRFSAERPKGSFSTLEIQRTEQGDSAMYLCASSLVGVQRRGNEKLFFGSGTQLSVL.

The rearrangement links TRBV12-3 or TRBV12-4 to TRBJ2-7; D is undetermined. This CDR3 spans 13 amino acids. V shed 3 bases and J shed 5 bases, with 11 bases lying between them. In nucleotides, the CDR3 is TGTGCCAGCAGTTTTAACAACCCTGACGAGCAGTACTTC. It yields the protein CASSFNNPDEQYF.

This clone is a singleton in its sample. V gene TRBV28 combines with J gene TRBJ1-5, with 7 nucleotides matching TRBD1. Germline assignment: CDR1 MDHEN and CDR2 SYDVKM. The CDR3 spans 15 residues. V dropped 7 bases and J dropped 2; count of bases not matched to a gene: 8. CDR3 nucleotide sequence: TGTGCCAGCAAAAGACAGGGAGGCGGCAATCAGCCCCAGCATTTT. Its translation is CASKRQGGGNQPQHF.

CDR3: CASSSGYEQFF. Written as DNA, the CDR3 is TGTGCCAGCAGCTCAGGATACGAGCAGTTCTTC. The genes are TRBV11-3 and TRBJ2-1, with D unclear. The germline V gene has CDR1 SGHNT and CDR2 YENEEA. CDR3 size: 11 residues. V was clipped by 4 bases and J by 10 bases, with 8 bases between them. Based on the CDR3 plus reference TRBV11-3 and TRBJ2-1, the full variable domain is EAGVVQSPRYKIIEKKQPVAFWCNPISGHNTLYWYLQNLGQGPELLIRYENEEAVDDSQLPKDRFSAERLKGVDSTLKIQPAELGDSAVYLCASSSGYEQFFGPGTRLTVL.

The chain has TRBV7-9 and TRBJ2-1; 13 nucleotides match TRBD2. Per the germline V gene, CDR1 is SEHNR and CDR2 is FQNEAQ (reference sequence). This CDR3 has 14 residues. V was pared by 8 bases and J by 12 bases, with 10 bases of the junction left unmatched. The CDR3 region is CASLVTSGRGGQFF. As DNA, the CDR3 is TGTGCCAGCCTCGTCACTAGCGGGAGGGGTGGGCAGTTCTTC.

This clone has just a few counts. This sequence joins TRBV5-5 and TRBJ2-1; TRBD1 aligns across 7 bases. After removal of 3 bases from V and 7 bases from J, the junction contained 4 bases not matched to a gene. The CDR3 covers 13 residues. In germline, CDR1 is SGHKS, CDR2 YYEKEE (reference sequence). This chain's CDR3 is CASSWDSKNEQFF. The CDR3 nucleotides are TGTGCCAGCAGCTGGGACAGCAAGAATGAGCAGTTCTTC.

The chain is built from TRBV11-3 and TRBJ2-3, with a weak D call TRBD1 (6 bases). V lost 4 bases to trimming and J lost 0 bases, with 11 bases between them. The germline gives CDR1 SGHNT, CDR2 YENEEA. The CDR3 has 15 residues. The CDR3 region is CASSSAGASTDTQYF. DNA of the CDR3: TGTGCCAGCAGCTCGGCAGGGGCCAGCACAGATACGCAGTATTTT.

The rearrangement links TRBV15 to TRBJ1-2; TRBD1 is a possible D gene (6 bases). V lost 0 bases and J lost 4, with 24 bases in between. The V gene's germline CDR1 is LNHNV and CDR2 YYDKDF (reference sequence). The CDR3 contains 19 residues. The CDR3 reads CATSRDGRLWGQKAYGYTF. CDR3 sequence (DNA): TGTGCCACCAGCAGAGATGGTCGTTTGTGGGGGCAAAAGGCCTATGGCTACACCTTC.

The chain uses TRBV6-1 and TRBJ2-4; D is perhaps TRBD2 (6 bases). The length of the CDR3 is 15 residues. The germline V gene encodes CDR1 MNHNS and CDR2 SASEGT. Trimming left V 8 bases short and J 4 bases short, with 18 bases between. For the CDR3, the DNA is TGTGCCAGCGTTAAATCGGAGGGGAATAAAAACATTCAGTACTTC. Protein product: CASVKSEGNKNIQYF.

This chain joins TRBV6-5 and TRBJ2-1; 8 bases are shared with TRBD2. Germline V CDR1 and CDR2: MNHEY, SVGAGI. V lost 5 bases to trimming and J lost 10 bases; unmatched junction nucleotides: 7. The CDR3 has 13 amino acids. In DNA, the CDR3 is TGTGCCAGCAGTCTCAGGCGCGGGGGGGAGCAGTTCTTC. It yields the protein CASSLRRGGEQFF.

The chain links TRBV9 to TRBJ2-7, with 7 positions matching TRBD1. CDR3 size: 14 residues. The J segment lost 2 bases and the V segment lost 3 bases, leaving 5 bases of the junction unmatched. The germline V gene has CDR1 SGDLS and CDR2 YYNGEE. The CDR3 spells CASSGQGYPYEQYF. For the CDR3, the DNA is TGTGCCAGCAGCGGACAGGGATACCCCTACGAGCAGTACTTC.

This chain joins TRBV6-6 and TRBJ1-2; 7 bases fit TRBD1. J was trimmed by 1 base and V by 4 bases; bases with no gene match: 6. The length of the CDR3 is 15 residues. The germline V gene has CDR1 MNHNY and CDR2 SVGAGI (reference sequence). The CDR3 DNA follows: TGTGCCAGCAGTTCCTCGACAGGGAGTAACTATGGCTACACCTTC. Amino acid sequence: CASSSSTGSNYGYTF.

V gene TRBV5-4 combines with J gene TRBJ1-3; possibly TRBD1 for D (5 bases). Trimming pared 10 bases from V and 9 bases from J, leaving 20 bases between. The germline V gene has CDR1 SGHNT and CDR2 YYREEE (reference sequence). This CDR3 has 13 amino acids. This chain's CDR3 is CASSLGGEATIYF. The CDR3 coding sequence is TGTGCCTCCAGCTTGGGAGGGGAGGCCACCATATATTTT.

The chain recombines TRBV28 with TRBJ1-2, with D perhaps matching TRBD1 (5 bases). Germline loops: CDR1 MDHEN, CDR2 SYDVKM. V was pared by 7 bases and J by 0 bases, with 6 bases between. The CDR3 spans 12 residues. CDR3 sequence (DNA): TGTGCCAGCAAGGGGCCTAACTATGGCTACACCTTC. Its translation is CASKGPNYGYTF.

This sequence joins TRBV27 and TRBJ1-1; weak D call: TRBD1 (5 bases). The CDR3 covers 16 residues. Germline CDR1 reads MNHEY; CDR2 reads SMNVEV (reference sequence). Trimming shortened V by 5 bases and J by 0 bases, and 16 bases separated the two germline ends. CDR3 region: CASSPRQIGMNTEAFF. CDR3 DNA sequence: TGTGCCAGCAGTCCCCGACAGATCGGCATGAACACTGAAGCTTTCTTT.